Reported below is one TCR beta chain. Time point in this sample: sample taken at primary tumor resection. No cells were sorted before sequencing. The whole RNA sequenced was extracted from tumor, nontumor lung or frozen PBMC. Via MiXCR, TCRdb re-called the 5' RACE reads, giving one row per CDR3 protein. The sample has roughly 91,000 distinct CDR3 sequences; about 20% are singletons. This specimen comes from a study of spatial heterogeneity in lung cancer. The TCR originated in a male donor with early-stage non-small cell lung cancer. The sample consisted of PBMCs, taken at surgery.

The CDR3 nucleotides are TGTGCCAGCAGCCAAGATTTAGCTAGCGGAGGCAACTCGAACACCGGGGAGCTGTTTTTT. It specifies CASSQDLASGGNSNTGELFF. The chain recombines TRBV3-1 with TRBJ2-2, with 7 bases aligning to TRBD2. Trimming at V came to 0 bases and at J to 0 bases, leaving 13 bases not matched to a gene. This CDR3 has 20 amino acids. From germline, CDR1 is LGHDT and CDR2 YNNKEL (reference sequence).